A single sample gave rise to the 32 T cell receptor beta chains below, sequenced in a study of blood T cell repertoires in COVID-19 (dated by TCRdb to about 2020). The library was produced with the immunoSEQ multiplex PCR assay. In its TCRdb copy, this immuneACCESS table keeps in-frame sequences only and misses some clones. Where compared with another copy, unresolved V genes explain less than half of these, and the others have no known cause. The sample table records more than 250,000 clones; around 80% of these occur just once. Roughly 1.1% of the sample is taken by the ten largest. The sequenced sample was peripheral blood. These TCRs come from a woman aged 45-65 years with acute or convalescent COVID-19.

The chain employs TRBV18 and TRBJ2-1; 8 bases are shared with TRBD2. The CDR3 spans 15 residues. Per germline, CDR1 KGHSH and CDR2 LQKENI. With V trimmed by 6 bases and J by 2 bases, 6 bases remained unmatched. Written as DNA, the CDR3 is TGTGCCAGCTCTCAGATAGCGGGGCCCTACAATGAGCAGTTCTTC. It is translated as CASSQIAGPYNEQFF.

The chain recombines TRBV30 with TRBJ2-2; 8 nucleotides line up with TRBD1. Germline V gene lookup returns CDR1 GTSNPN and CDR2 SVGIG (reference sequence). After removal of 3 bases from V and 4 bases from J, the junction contained 4 bases not matched to a gene. This CDR3 has 14 residues. The CDR3 bases are TGTGCCTGGAGACAGGGGGTGAGCACCGGGGAGCTGTTTTTT. Its protein is CAWRQGVSTGELFF.

The chain couples TRBV29-1 to TRBJ1-2; possibly TRBD1 for D (6 bases). Between the trimmed V and J ends, which lost 0 bases and 6 bases, there was a span of 14 bases. Per germline, CDR1 SQVTM and CDR2 ANQGSEA. This CDR3 has 14 residues. The CDR3 here is CSVEDNRGADGYTF. The CDR3 nucleotides are TGCAGCGTTGAAGATAATCGGGGGGCGGATGGCTACACCTTC.

The chain is built from TRBV27 and TRBJ1-1; 10 bases match TRBD1. V shed 3 bases and J 0 bases; nucleotides not matched to a gene: 4. The germline V gene has CDR1 MNHEY and CDR2 SMNVEV (reference sequence). This CDR3 has 16 residues. CDR3 nucleotides: TGTGCCAGCAGTTTGTGGACAGGGGGACTGAACACTGAAGCTTTCTTT. This encodes CASSLWTGGLNTEAFF.

The chain employs TRBV6-4 and TRBJ1-4; D might be TRBD1 (5 bases). Germline CDR1 MRHNA, CDR2 SNTAGT. The CDR3 length is 13 residues. V gave up 6 bases and J gave up 3 bases, with 8 bases separating them. The CDR3 protein is CASRQDANEKLFF. The DNA of the CDR3 is TGTGCCAGCAGACAGGATGCTAATGAAAAACTGTTTTTT.

The chain joins TRBV30 to TRBJ1-2; D is possibly TRBD1 (6 bases). Trimming pared 5 bases from V and 4 bases from J, leaving 14 bases between. Germline CDR1 GTSNPN, CDR2 SVGIG (reference sequence). The length of the CDR3 is 13 residues. CDR3 loop: CAWQQGLSYGYTF. CDR3 coding DNA: TGTGCCTGGCAACAGGGATTAAGCTATGGCTACACCTTC.

The chain links TRBV30 to TRBJ2-2, with D possibly matching TRBD2 (5 bases). This CDR3 has 13 residues. Trimming removed 7 bases at V and 1 base at J, with 10 bases between. Germline CDR1 and CDR2: GTSNPN and SVGIG (reference sequence). CDR3 nucleotide sequence: TGTGCCTTCTACGAGGGGAACACCGGGGAGCTGTTTTTT. Its translation: CAFYEGNTGELFF.

The CDR3: CASSPREGENQPQHF. The CDR3, as DNA: TGTGCCAGCTCACCACGAGAGGGGGAAAATCAGCCCCAGCATTTT. The chain carries TRBV18 and TRBJ1-5, with D perhaps matching TRBD1 (6 bases). This CDR3 has 15 residues. The V end lost 1 base, the J end lost 4 bases, and 11 bases lay between the germline ends. Germline lookup yields CDR1 KGHSH and CDR2 LQKENI.

This clone was detected only a few times. The chain joins TRBV18 to TRBJ2-7; D is unclear. The V end was cut by 2 bases, the J end by 6 bases, with 5 bases between. There are 11 residues in the CDR3. CDR1 and CDR2 (germline): KGHSH, LQKENI. CDR3 in DNA: TGTGCCAGCTCACCAGGCATCGAGCAGTACTTC. Amino acid sequence: CASSPGIEQYF.

The chain combines TRBV7-6 with TRBJ1-1, with D uncertain. Germline lookup yields CDR1 SGHVS and CDR2 FNYEAQ. V lost 2 bases and J 1 base, leaving 5 bases between the germline ends. CDR3 length: 13 amino acids. The CDR3 bases are TGTGCCAGCAGCTTATCGCGGAACACTGAAGCTTTCTTT. Amino acid sequence: CASSLSRNTEAFF.

In DNA form, the CDR3 reads TGCGCCAGCAGCTTCAAAAGGGGTTTCGGCTACACCTTC. Protein product: CASSFKRGFGYTF. This chain links TRBV5-1 with TRBJ1-2; possibly TRBD1 for D (5 bases). The CDR3 has 13 amino acids. CDR1 is SGHRS and CDR2 is YFSETQ in the germline V gene. The ends were cut back, 2 bases at V and 8 bases at J, with 13 bases in the middle.

This clone was counted a single time. The chain combines TRBV27 with TRBJ2-7; a weak D match, TRBD1 (6 bases). Germline V lookup: CDR1 MNHEY, CDR2 SMNVEV (reference sequence). The V and J ends lost 4 bases and 1 base respectively, with 14 bases between them. This CDR3 spans 15 amino acids. CDR3 in DNA: TGTGCCAGCAGTTCCTCCCCGACAGGTTCCTACGAGCAGTACTTC. This gives the protein CASSSSPTGSYEQYF.

The gene calls are TRBV2 and TRBJ1-1; a possible D gene is TRBD1 (6 bases). CDR1 SNHLY and CDR2 FYNNEI come from the germline V gene. Trimming pared 3 bases from V and 1 base from J, leaving 9 bases between. The CDR3 has 14 amino acids. As DNA, the CDR3 is TGTGCCAGCAGTGACCGGACAGCGAACACTGAAGCTTTCTTT. Its protein is CASSDRTANTEAFF. The full variable domain, its missing parts supplied by reference TRBV2 and TRBJ1-1, is EPEVTQTPSHQVTQMGQEVILRCVPISNHLYFYWYRQILGQKVEFLVSFYNNEISEKSEIFDDQFSVERPDGSNFTLKIRSTKLEDSAMYFCASSDRTANTEAFFGQGTRLTVV.

V gene TRBV5-1 combines with J gene TRBJ2-1; the match to TRBD2 covers 10 bases. With V trimmed by 0 bases and J by 6 bases, 6 bases remained unmatched. The CDR3 runs 16 residues. CDR1 is SGHRS, CDR2 YFSETQ, per germline. CDR3 in DNA: TGCGCCAGCAGCTTGGAGCTAGCGGGGGAGATCAATGAGCAGTTCTTC. It specifies CASSLELAGEINEQFF.

The rearrangement uses TRBV6-1 and TRBJ1-5; D unclear. The CDR3 has 13 amino acids. Looked up from germline, CDR1 is MNHNS and CDR2 is SASEGT. V lost 1 base to trimming and J lost 12 bases, with 13 bases between them. The chain's CDR3 is CASSEGWPGLQHF. CDR3 coding DNA: TGTGCCAGCAGTGAAGGGTGGCCGGGTCTCCAGCATTTT.

The chain links TRBV4-1 to TRBJ2-5, with 15 positions matching TRBD2. The CDR3 runs to 19 residues. The V gene's germline CDR1 is MGHRA and CDR2 YSYEKL. Trimming at V came to 5 bases and at J to 5 bases, leaving 15 bases not matched to a gene. The CDR3 DNA sequence: TGCGCCAGCAGCTCTCCTGGACTAGCGGGGGGGCCGGATCGGGAGACCCAGTACTTC. Translation gives CASSSPGLAGGPDRETQYF.

V gene TRBV28 combines with J gene TRBJ1-2; 7 nucleotides match TRBD1. Trimming took 6 bases from V and 2 from J; bases not matched to a gene: 15. The germline V gene has CDR1 MDHEN and CDR2 SYDVKM. The CDR3 contains 17 residues. The CDR3 DNA is TGTGCCAGCAGCTCCTTGGAGGGACAGAGAGACAACTATGGCTACACCTTC. This sequence encodes CASSSLEGQRDNYGYTF.

V is TRBV6-5 and J is TRBJ1-1, with D perhaps TRBD1 (6 bases). The CDR3 runs to 15 residues. Germline V CDR1 and CDR2: MNHEY, SVGAGI. Trimming pared 7 bases from V and 1 base from J, leaving 16 bases between. CDR3: CASTPPGGRNTEAFF. In DNA, the CDR3 is TGTGCCAGCACCCCGCCCGGGGGGCGGAACACTGAAGCTTTCTTT.

This chain links TRBV18 with TRBJ2-2; TRBD1 matches 8 bases. Germline values: CDR1 KGHSH, CDR2 LQKENI. The CDR3 consists of 16 residues. J was trimmed by 6 bases and V by 4 bases; bases with no gene match: 10. The CDR3 coding sequence is TGTGCCAGCTCACAAATGAAGAACAGGGGGTCCGGGGAGCTGTTTTTT. Its protein is CASSQMKNRGSGELFF.

The CDR3 DNA reads as TGTGCCAGTAGTATAGCTCCAGGAGGGAAAGAGACCCAGTACTTC. Residues: CASSIAPGGKETQYF. The rearrangement links TRBV19 to TRBJ2-5, with D possibly TRBD2 on 6 matching bases. Looked up from germline, CDR1 is LNHDA and CDR2 is SQIVND (reference sequence). The CDR3 extends over 15 amino acids. V was cut by 1 base and J by 3 bases, with 12 bases left in between. Complete variable domain (other parts from reference TRBV19 and TRBJ2-5): DGGITQSPKYLFRKEGQNVTLSCEQNLNHDAMYWYRQDPGQGLRLIYYSQIVNDFQKGDIAEGYSVSREKKESFPLTVTSAQKNPTAFYLCASSIAPGGKETQYFGPGTRLLVL.

The chain recombines TRBV12-3 or TRBV12-4 with TRBJ1-1; a weak D match, TRBD1 (5 bases). The CDR3 is made up of 12 amino acids. Trimming removed 8 bases at V and 5 bases at J, with 12 bases between. CDR3 bases: TGTGCCAGCGGGGACTCGGCGACTGAAGCTTTCTTT. Translating it yields CASGDSATEAFF.

The V and J genes are TRBV7-9 and TRBJ2-1, with 9 bases lining up with TRBD2. V was clipped by 1 base and J by 4 bases; unmatched bases: 11. The V gene's germline CDR1 is SEHNR and CDR2 FQNEAQ (reference sequence). CDR3 size: 18 residues. CDR3 in DNA: TGTGCCAGCAGCTTAGAAGAGTCTAGCGGGGCTCTATACAATGAGCAGTTCTTC. Amino acids: CASSLEESSGALYNEQFF.

As concerns this clone: Because the CDR3's place on the DNA is in doubt, the DNA is left out and the CDR3 is given as listed by TCRdb. This chain uses TRBV7-9 with TRBJ1-1. Germline V lookup: CDR1 SEHNR, CDR2 FQNEAQ (reference sequence). The CDR3 is 15 residues long, counting both termini. CDR3 sequence: CASSSSGLSNTEAFF.

This clone was counted once. V usage is TRBV2 and J usage is TRBJ1-1; D may be TRBD1 (6 bases). Trimming shortened V by 5 bases and J by 3 bases, and 10 bases separated the two germline ends. The germline V gene encodes CDR1 SNHLY and CDR2 FYNNEI. The CDR3 loop spans 13 amino acids. In nucleotides, the CDR3 is TGTGCCAGCAGTTGGACAGAGGACACTGAAGCTTTCTTT. This sequence encodes CASSWTEDTEAFF.

This clone was found a few times. The genes are TRBV18 and TRBJ2-7; TRBD1 matches at 8 bases. J lost 6 bases, V lost 3 bases, and 4 bases had no gene match. Germline-derived CDR1 and CDR2 are KGHSH and LQKENI. The CDR3 has 13 residues. The CDR3 region is CASSPGTGREQYV. In DNA, the CDR3 is TGTGCCAGCTCACCTGGGACAGGTCGCGAGCAGTACGTC.

The V call is TRBV5-1, the J call TRBJ1-2; 7 bases line up with TRBD1. Germline CDR1 and CDR2: SGHRS and YFSETQ. Germline trimming cut 4 bases from V and 4 bases from J; bases unmatched to any gene: 10. The CDR3 consists of 15 residues. The CDR3 region is CASSAGSRDSYGYTF. The CDR3 nucleotides are TGCGCCAGCAGCGCAGGTTCGCGGGACAGCTATGGCTACACCTTC.

This CDR3 reads CSVYNYEQYF. DNA of the CDR3: TGCAGCGTATACAACTACGAGCAGTACTTC. The V call is TRBV29-1, the J call TRBJ2-7; D remains unclear. This CDR3 is 10 amino acids long. V was cut by 6 bases and J by 3 bases, with 6 bases left in between. Per germline, CDR1 SQVTM and CDR2 ANQGSEA.

This chain uses TRBV6-6 with TRBJ1-1, with TRBD1 matching 10 bases. V gave up 0 bases and J gave up 4 bases; unmatched junction bases: 5. The CDR3 spans 16 residues. Germline V lookup: CDR1 MNHNY, CDR2 SVGAGI (reference sequence). The CDR3 protein is CASSYSTGGGSTEAFF. CDR3 in DNA: TGTGCCAGCAGTTACTCGACAGGGGGCGGTAGCACTGAAGCTTTCTTT.

J is TRBJ1-1 and V is TRBV18; no clear D. Germline CDR1 reads KGHSH; CDR2 reads LQKENI. Between the trimmed V and J ends, which lost 4 bases and 4 bases, there was a span of 16 bases. This CDR3 is built from 15 residues. As DNA, the CDR3 is TGTGCCAGCTCACTTAAAAGAGGGATGAGCACTGAAGCTTTCTTT. Translation gives CASSLKRGMSTEAFF.

J is TRBJ1-5 and V is TRBV30; TRBD1 matches at 9 bases. The CDR3 spans 14 residues. Germline V gene lookup returns CDR1 GTSNPN and CDR2 SVGIG (reference sequence). Unmatched junction bases numbered 3, after V lost 5 bases and J lost 1 base. The CDR3 region is CAWGTGMSNQPQHF. The CDR3 DNA sequence: TGTGCCTGGGGGACAGGGATGAGCAATCAGCCCCAGCATTTT.

The chain links TRBV29-1 to TRBJ2-1; 16 bases agree with TRBD2. V dropped 5 bases and J dropped 4; count of bases not matched to a gene: 2. The CDR3 runs to 15 residues. Germline assignment: CDR1 SQVTM and CDR2 ANQGSEA. As DNA, the CDR3 is TGCAGCGTTTTGGGACTAGCGGGGGGGTACAATGAGCAGTTCTTC. Translating it yields CSVLGLAGGYNEQFF.

The chain uses TRBV4-1 and TRBJ1-5; 7 nucleotides agree with TRBD1. The CDR3 runs 15 residues. The trim removed 1 base at V and 7 bases at J, leaving 7 bases unmatched. The germline V gene encodes CDR1 MGHRA and CDR2 YSYEKL. In DNA, the CDR3 is TGCGCCAGCAGCCAAGGGGGGACAGTCGGCCAGCCCCAGCATTTT. Its translation: CASSQGGTVGQPQHF.